Described below is a single T cell receptor beta chain sequence and its context. The antigen is undetermined. The sample comes from a study of PD-1 blockade in classical Hodgkin lymphoma. For the study at large: Patients had nivolumab dosed at 3 mg/kg, delivered intravenously every 2 weeks. Study-wide findings and caveats: At baseline, newly diagnosed patients reportedly showed less TCR diversity than healthy donors. Some patients started nivolumab under 1 year after ASCT, and they were excluded.

Time point specified: cycle 4 day 1 (C4D1), after less than 7 weeks of nivolumab. All trial patients relapsed after autologous stem cell transplantation. Thawed PBMCs underwent magnetic negative selection to yield purified CD4+ T cells. Best responses were complete response, partial response or progressive disease. The protocol was immunoSEQ multiplex PCR, while the TCRdb copy is restricted to in-frame clones and leaves out a portion. The sample has around 10,000 clones, over 80% seen once. V was clipped by 0 bases and J by 3 bases, with 9 bases between them. Germline CDR1 reads SGHTA; CDR2 reads FQGNSA. The CDR3 is made up of 14 amino acids.

V and J are TRBV7-2 and TRBJ2-7; D unclear. Sequenced material: CD4+ T cells from blood, taken before the fourth cycle of nivolumab. This sequence was found in a human donor with classical Hodgkin lymphoma. DNA for the CDR3: TGTGCCAGCAGCTTAGCCATTAACCACTACGAGCAGTACTTC. Its translation: CASSLAINHYEQYF.